Only a few counts were recorded for the clone carrying this T cell receptor beta chain. PCR employed 60 Vbeta and 13 Jbeta primers. The table came from immunoSEQ multiplex PCR; TCRdb's copy has only in-frame clones and leaves some out. The table lists a few hundred thousand clones, 80% to 90% of them singletons. This sample is part of a study of cytomegalovirus exposure and HLA in healthy donors. J gave up 4 bases and V 3 bases, and 4 bases lay outside the gene matches. This CDR3 is 14 amino acids long. CDR1 and CDR2 (germline): SEHNR, FQNEAQ (reference sequence). This clonotype originated in a man in his thirties or forties in good health and CMV-seronegative. The sequencing sample was made of PBMCs. The genes are TRBV7-9 and TRBJ2-7, with 9 bases fitting TRBD1. Here the CDR3 DNA reads TGTGCCAGCAGCTTCCAGGGACAGGGATACGAGCAGTACTTC. Translated: CASSFQGQGYEQYF.